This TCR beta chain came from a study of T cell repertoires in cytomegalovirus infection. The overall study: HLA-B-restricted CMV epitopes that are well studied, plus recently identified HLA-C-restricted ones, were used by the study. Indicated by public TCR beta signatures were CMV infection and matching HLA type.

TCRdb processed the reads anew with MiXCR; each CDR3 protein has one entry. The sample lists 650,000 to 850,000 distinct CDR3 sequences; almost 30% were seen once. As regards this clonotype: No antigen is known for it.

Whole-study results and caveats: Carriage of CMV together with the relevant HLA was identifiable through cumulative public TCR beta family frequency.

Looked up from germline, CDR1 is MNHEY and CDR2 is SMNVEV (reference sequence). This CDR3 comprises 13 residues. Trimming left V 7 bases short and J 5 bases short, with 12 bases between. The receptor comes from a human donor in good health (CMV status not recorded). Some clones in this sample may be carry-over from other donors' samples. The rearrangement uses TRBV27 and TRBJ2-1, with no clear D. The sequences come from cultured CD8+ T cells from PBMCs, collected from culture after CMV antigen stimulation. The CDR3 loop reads CASTLARHNEQFF. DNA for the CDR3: TGTGCCAGCACACTCGCCCGTCACAATGAGCAGTTCTTC.